This T cell receptor (beta chain) emerged from a study of blood T cell repertoires in COVID-19. Germline V lookup: CDR1 GTSNPN, CDR2 SVGIG (reference sequence). The CDR3 is 15 residues long. V dropped 3 bases and J dropped 4 bases, with 16 bases sitting between them. As originally analysed: Counts of nucleated cells, estimated from reference gene primer amplification, were obtained. Assay: immunoSEQ multiplex PCR; the TCRdb copy retains only in-frame clones and omits some. That table gives V, J and clone size, and the DNA gave D and trimming. This sample has about 370,000 clones, with 89% found just once. Enrolment of Seattle patients took place during active infection, and they were followed longitudinally.

The sequenced sample consisted of peripheral blood. The V call is TRBV30, the J call TRBJ2-1; maybe TRBD2 (5 bases). This sequence was found in a woman aged 25 to 39 with COVID-19, enrolled during active disease. The CDR3, as DNA: TGTGCCTGGAGCGAGGGCACTAGTTGGTACAATGAGCAGTTCTTC. It encodes CAWSEGTSWYNEQFF.